The next 14 T cell receptor beta chains were all read from a single sample in a study of persistence of HIV-infected CD4 T cells. No antigen is known for these receptors. Lysates of CMV-infected fibroblasts at 9.5 to 10 ug/mL stimulated these cells. CD40L-negative CD69-negative CD45RO-high memory CD4+ T cells were sorted as populations depleted of antigen-responding cells. Sequencing used immunoSEQ version 4 in survey mode. The assay was immunoSEQ multiplex PCR, and TCRdb's table has in-frame clones only and misses some. The sample lists 25,000 to 35,000 clones, almost 85% seen once, with 4% to 5% in the top ten. The starting material was CD4+ T cells sorted from PBMCs after roughly 18-hour stimulation, obtained from a patient who received antiretroviral therapy. The receptors come from an adult man with HIV who was CMV-seropositive.

This clone is medium-sized (0.01 to 0.1%) by share. This chain uses TRBV29-1 with TRBJ2-7; D unresolved. With 4 bases removed from V and 0 bases from J, the gap between germline ends came to 13 bases. This CDR3 has 14 residues. The germline CDR1 and CDR2 sequences are SQVTM and ANQGSEA. The CDR3 here is CSVVLSTSSYEQYF. The CDR3 DNA is TGCAGCGTTGTGCTCTCTACCAGCTCCTACGAGCAGTACTTC.

This clone was observed a single time. This chain uses TRBV4-1 with TRBJ1-2; 9 bases match TRBD1. After removal of 5 bases from V and 8 bases from J, the junction contained 9 bases not matched to a gene. The CDR3 extends over 14 amino acids. The germline V gene encodes CDR1 MGHRA and CDR2 YSYEKL. The CDR3 spells CASSRAGQGTGYTF. The CDR3 nucleotides are TGCGCCAGCAGCAGAGCCGGACAGGGGACCGGCTACACCTTC.

This chain connects TRBV7-2 to TRBJ2-7; TRBD2 matches 8 bases. The CDR3 length is 15 residues. After removal of 5 bases from V and 5 bases from J, the junction contained 11 bases not matched to a gene. Looked up from germline, CDR1 is SGHTA and CDR2 is FQGNSA. This CDR3 is CASSPRAGARDEQYF. CDR3 DNA sequence: TGTGCCAGCAGCCCTAGAGCGGGGGCAAGAGACGAGCAGTACTTC.

V usage is TRBV5-4 and J usage is TRBJ2-7, with TRBD1 identical over 8 bases. The J segment lost 2 bases and the V segment lost 4 bases, leaving 2 bases of the junction unmatched. CDR3 size: 13 residues. In germline, CDR1 is SGHNT, CDR2 YYREEE (reference sequence). The CDR3 DNA reads TGTGCCAGCAGCCCGGACAGGGCCTACGAGCAGTACTTC. It codes for CASSPDRAYEQYF.

The chain uses TRBV4-1 and TRBJ2-3; D not resolved. Germline assignment: CDR1 MGHRA and CDR2 YSYEKL. This CDR3 region has 14 residues. Deletions cut 0 bases from V and 5 bases from J, with 9 bases between. CDR3 DNA: TGCGCCAGCAGCCAAGACCCGAATCTAGATACGCAGTATTTT. This encodes CASSQDPNLDTQYF.

The chain employs TRBV5-1 and TRBJ2-3, with D perhaps TRBD2 (6 bases). V lost 4 bases, J lost 2 bases, and 17 bases lay in between. The CDR3 consists of 16 residues. Germline-derived CDR1 and CDR2 are SGHRS and YFSETQ. The chain's CDR3 is CASSLEGGSNTDTQYF. For the CDR3, the DNA is TGCGCCAGCAGCCTGGAGGGAGGATCTAACACAGATACGCAGTATTTT. The full variable domain, completed using reference TRBV5-1 and TRBJ2-3, is KAGVTQTPRYLIKTRGQQVTLSCSPISGHRSVSWYQQTPGQGLQFLFEYFSETQRNKGNFPGRFSGRQFSNSRSEMNVSTLELGDSALYLCASSLEGGSNTDTQYFGPGTRLTVL.

This chain uses TRBV15 with TRBJ2-7, with 7 nucleotides matching TRBD2. J was trimmed by 0 bases and V by 1 base; bases with no gene match: 3. The CDR3 is 15 residues long. The V gene's germline CDR1 is LNHNV and CDR2 YYDKDF (reference sequence). Written as DNA, the CDR3 is TGTGCCACCAGCAGAGGGGCGGGGGACTCCTACGAGCAGTACTTC. Translating gives CATSRGAGDSYEQYF.

This chain uses TRBV14 with TRBJ2-2; D gene ambiguous. V gave up 6 bases and J gave up 1 base, with 9 bases separating them. The CDR3 loop spans 14 amino acids. Germline values: CDR1 SGHDN, CDR2 FVKESK. The CDR3: CASSATRNTGELFF. The CDR3, as DNA: TGTGCCAGCAGTGCGACCCGGAACACCGGGGAGCTGTTTTTT.

The J gene is TRBJ1-1, the V gene TRBV28, with 8 bases fitting TRBD1. Germline V gene data show CDR1 as MDHEN and CDR2 as SYDVKM. The J segment lost 4 bases and the V segment lost 6 bases, leaving 4 bases of the junction unmatched. This CDR3 region has 13 residues. CDR3 protein: CASSRTGGTEAFF. In DNA form, the CDR3 reads TGTGCCAGCAGCCGAACAGGGGGCACTGAAGCTTTCTTT.

The table lists this clone with a few counts. This sequence joins TRBV15 and TRBJ2-3; a weak D match, TRBD2 (5 bases). V was pared by 3 bases and J by 6 bases, with 13 bases between. Germline V gene lookup returns CDR1 LNHNV and CDR2 YYDKDF (reference sequence). The CDR3 contains 14 residues. CDR3: CATSREAPPDTQYF. The CDR3 DNA reads as TGTGCCACCAGCAGGGAGGCCCCCCCCGATACGCAGTATTTT.

CDR3 nucleotide sequence: TGTGCCAGCAGCTTGGGGACAGGGGTCACCACCGGGGAGCTGTTTTTT. Translating gives CASSLGTGVTTGELFF. The chain combines TRBV5-6 with TRBJ2-2; 9 bases agree with TRBD1. Germline loops: CDR1 SGHDT, CDR2 YYEEEE. CDR3 length: 16 residues. V lost 0 bases, J lost 4 bases, and 4 bases stayed unmatched.

The V gene is TRBV9, the J gene TRBJ1-2, with TRBD1 identical over 9 bases. The junction had 4 bases not matched to a gene; V was cut back by 4 bases and J by 0 bases. This CDR3 has 15 residues. In germline, CDR1 is SGDLS, CDR2 YYNGEE. This CDR3 is CASSPRTGANYGYTF. CDR3 nucleotides: TGTGCCAGCAGCCCTAGGACAGGGGCTAACTATGGCTACACCTTC.

This clone was found once. V is TRBV7-2 and J is TRBJ1-3, with D uncertain. Germline-derived CDR1 and CDR2 are SGHTA and FQGNSA. The CDR3 totals 15 residues. V shed 3 bases and J shed 0 bases, with 9 bases lying between them. The CDR3 loop reads CASSFSADSGNTIYF. The CDR3 DNA sequence: TGTGCCAGCAGCTTTTCTGCGGACTCTGGAAACACCATATATTTT.

In this sample, this clone turned up once. The chain uses TRBV7-2 and TRBJ1-1; D might be TRBD1 (5 bases). CDR1 is SGHTA, CDR2 FQGNSA, per germline. V was clipped by 9 bases and J by 1 base, with 18 bases between them. The CDR3 runs to 15 residues. This chain's CDR3 is CASTRDRTPNTEAFF. CDR3 DNA: TGTGCCAGTACCAGAGACCGGACACCGAACACTGAAGCTTTCTTT.